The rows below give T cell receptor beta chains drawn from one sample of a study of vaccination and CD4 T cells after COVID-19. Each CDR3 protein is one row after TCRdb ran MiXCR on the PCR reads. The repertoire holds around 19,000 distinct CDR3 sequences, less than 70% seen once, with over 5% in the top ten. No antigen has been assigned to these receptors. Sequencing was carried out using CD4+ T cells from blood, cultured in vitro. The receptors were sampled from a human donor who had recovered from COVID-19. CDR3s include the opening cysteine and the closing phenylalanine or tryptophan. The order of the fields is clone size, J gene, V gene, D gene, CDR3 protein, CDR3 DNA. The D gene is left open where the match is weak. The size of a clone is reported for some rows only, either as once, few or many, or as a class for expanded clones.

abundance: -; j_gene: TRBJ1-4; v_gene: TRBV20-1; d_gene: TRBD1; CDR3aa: CSARDSYNEKLFF; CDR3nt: TGCAGTGCCCGGGACAGCTATAATGAAAAACTGTTTTTT
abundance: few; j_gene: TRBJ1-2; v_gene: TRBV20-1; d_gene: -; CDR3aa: CSARDTGQTIYGYTF; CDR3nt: TGCAGTGCTAGAGATACCGGACAGACAATCTATGGCTACACCTTC
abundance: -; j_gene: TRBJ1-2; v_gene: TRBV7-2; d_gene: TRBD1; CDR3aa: CASSLVGGSTGTAIYGYTF; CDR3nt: TGTGCCAGCAGCTTAGTTGGTGGGAGTACCGGGACAGCAATCTATGGCTACACCTTC
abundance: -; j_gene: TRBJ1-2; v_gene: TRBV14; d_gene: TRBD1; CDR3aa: CASSQATGGGYTF; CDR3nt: TGTGCCAGCAGCCAAGCGACAGGGGGTGGCTACACCTTC
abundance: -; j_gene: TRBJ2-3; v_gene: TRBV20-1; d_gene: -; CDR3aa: CSAPFQGNTDTQYF; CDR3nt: TGCAGTGCTCCATTCCAGGGGAACACAGATACGCAGTATTTT
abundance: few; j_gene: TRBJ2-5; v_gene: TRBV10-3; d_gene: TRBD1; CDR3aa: CAISRQGAQETQYF; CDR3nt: TGTGCCATCAGCCGACAGGGGGCACAAGAGACCCAGTACTTC
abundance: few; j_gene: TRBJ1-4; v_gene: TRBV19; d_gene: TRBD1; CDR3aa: CASRPRGTGEEKLFF; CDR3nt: TGTGCCAGTAGGCCGCGCGGGACAGGGGAAGAAAAACTGTTTTTT
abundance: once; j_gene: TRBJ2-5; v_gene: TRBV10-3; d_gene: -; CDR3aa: CAISESIRKETQYF; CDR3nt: TGTGCCATCAGTGAGTCGATACGGAAAGAGACCCAGTACTTC
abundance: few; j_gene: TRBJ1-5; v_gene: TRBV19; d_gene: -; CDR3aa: CASSIDGDGTSSNQPQHF; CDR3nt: TGTGCCAGTAGTATAGATGGGGACGGGACCTCTAGCAATCAGCCCCAGCATTTT
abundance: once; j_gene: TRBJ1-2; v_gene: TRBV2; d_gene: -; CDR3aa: CASSWDPRHGYTF; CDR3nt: TGTGCCAGCAGTTGGGACCCCAGACATGGCTACACCTTC
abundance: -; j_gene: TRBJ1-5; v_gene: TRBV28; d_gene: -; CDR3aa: CASSPRSQPQHF; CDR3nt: TGTGCCAGCAGTCCACGATCGCAGCCCCAGCATTTT
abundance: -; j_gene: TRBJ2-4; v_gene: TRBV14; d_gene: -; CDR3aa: CASSQGGVRGIQYF; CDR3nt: TGTGCCAGCAGCCAAGGAGGGGTTAGGGGCATTCAGTACTTC
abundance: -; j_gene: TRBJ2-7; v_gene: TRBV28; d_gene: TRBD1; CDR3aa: CASSILWGQGAYEQYF; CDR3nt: TGTGCCAGCAGTATACTGTGGGGACAGGGGGCCTACGAGCAGTACTTC
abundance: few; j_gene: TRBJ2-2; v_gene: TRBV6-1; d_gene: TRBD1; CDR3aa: CASRTGISDTGELFF; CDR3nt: TGTGCCAGCAGGACAGGGATTTCGGACACCGGGGAGCTGTTTTTT
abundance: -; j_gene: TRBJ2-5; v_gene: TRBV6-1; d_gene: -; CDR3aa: CASRGLETQYF; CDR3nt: TGTGCCAGCAGGGGTCTGGAGACCCAGTACTTC
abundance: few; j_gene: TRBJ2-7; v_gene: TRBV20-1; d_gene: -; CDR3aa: CSARDPQGFRSYEQYF; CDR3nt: TGCAGTGCTAGAGATCCCCAGGGGTTTAGGTCCTACGAGCAGTACTTC
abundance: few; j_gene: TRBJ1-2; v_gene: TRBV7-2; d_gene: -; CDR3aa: CASSLGEGPGDGYTF; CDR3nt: TGTGCCAGCAGCTTAGGGGAGGGGCCGGGAGATGGCTACACCTTC
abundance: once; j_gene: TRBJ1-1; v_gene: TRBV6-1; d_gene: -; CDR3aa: CASYTTNRREAFF; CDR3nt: TGTGCCAGCTATACGACAAATCGACGGGAAGCTTTCTTT
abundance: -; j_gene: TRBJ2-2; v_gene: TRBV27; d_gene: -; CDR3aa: CASSRYRGELFF; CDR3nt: TGTGCCAGCAGCCGGTACCGGGGGGAGCTGTTTTTT
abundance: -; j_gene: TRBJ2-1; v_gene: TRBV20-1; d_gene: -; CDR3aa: CSAVNPKGLNEQFF; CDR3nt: TGCAGTGCTGTTAATCCGAAGGGGTTAAATGAGCAGTTCTTC
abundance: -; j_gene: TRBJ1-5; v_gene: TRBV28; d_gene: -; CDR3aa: CATEDGGSPYSNQPQHF; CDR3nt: TGTGCCACCGAGGATGGGGGCAGCCCCTATAGCAATCAGCCCCAGCATTTT
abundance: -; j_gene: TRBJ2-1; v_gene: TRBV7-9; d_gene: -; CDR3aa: CASSLLREYNNEQFF; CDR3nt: TGTGCCAGCAGCTTATTGAGGGAGTATAACAATGAGCAGTTCTTC
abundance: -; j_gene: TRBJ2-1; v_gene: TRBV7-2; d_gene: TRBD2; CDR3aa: CASSPGGRAHNEQFF; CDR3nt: TGTGCCAGCAGCCCGGGCGGGAGGGCGCACAATGAGCAGTTCTTC
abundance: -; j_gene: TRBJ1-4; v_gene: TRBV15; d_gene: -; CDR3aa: CATSREDATNEKLFF; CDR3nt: TGTGCCACCAGCAGAGAGGACGCAACTAATGAAAAACTGTTTTTT
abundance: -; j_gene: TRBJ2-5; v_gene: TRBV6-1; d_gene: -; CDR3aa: CASIPIGVLQETQYF; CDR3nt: TGTGCCAGCATCCCGATCGGGGTCCTCCAAGAGACCCAGTACTTC
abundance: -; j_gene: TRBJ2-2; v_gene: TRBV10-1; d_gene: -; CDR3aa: CASSDPRDTGELFF; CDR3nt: TGCGCCAGCAGTGACCCCCGGGACACCGGGGAGCTGTTTTTT
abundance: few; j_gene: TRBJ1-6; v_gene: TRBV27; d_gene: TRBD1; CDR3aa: CASSELQGDLGSPLHF; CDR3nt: TGTGCCAGCAGTGAACTACAGGGGGATTTAGGTTCACCCCTCCACTTT
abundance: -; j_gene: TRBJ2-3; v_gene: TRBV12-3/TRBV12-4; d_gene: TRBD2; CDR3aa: CASSALSGRRSSTDTQYF; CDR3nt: TGTGCCAGCAGTGCTCTTAGCGGGAGGAGATCTAGCACAGATACGCAGTATTTT
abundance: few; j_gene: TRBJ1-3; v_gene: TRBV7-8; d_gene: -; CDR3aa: CASSQYNTIYF; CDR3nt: TGTGCCAGCAGCCAGTACAACACCATATATTTT
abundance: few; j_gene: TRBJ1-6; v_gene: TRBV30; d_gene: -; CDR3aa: CAWSVTPNSPLHF; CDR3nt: TGTGCCTGGAGTGTTACCCCAAATTCACCCCTCCACTTT
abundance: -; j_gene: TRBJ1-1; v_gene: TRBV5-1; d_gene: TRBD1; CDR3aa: CASRNRGLLGTEAFF; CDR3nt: TGCGCCAGCAGGAACAGGGGCCTTCTGGGCACTGAAGCTTTCTTT
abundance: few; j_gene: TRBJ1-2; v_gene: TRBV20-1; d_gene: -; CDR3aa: CSARAPPDYYGYTF; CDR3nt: TGCAGTGCTAGAGCCCCACCAGATTACTATGGCTACACCTTC
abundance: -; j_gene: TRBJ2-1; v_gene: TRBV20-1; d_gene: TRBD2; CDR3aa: CSARDVSGRSYNEQFF; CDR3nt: TGCAGTGCTAGAGATGTGAGCGGGAGGTCTTACAATGAGCAGTTCTTC
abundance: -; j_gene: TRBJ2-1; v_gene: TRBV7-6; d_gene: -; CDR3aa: CASSTVGNEQFF; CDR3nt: TGTGCCAGCAGTACGGTCGGCAATGAGCAGTTCTTC
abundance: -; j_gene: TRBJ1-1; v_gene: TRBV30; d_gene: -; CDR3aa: CAWTRGNTEAFF; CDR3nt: TGTGCCTGGACCAGGGGGAACACTGAAGCTTTCTTT
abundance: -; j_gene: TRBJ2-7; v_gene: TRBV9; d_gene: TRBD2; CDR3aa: CASSRLAGGSGEQYF; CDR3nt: TGTGCCAGCAGTCGGTTAGCGGGAGGGTCGGGTGAGCAGTACTTC
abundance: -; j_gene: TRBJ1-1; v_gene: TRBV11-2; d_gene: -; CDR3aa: CASSLALEGGTEAFF; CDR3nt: TGTGCCAGCAGCTTAGCGTTGGAGGGGGGGACTGAAGCTTTCTTT
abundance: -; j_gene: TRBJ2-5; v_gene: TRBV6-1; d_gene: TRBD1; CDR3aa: CANRDRGSETQYF; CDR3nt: TGTGCCAACCGGGACAGGGGTTCGGAGACCCAGTACTTC
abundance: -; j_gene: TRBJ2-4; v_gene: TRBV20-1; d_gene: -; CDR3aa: CSARAQGGTQYF; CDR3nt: TGCAGTGCTAGAGCCCAGGGGGGAACTCAGTACTTC
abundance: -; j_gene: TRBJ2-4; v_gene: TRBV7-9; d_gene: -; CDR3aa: CASSYTQDIQYF; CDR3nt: TGTGCCAGCAGCTATACACAGGACATTCAGTACTTC
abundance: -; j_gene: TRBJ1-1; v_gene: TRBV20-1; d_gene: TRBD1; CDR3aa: CSATGTVFLDTEAFF; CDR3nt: TGCAGTGCCACAGGGACAGTCTTTTTGGACACTGAAGCTTTCTTT
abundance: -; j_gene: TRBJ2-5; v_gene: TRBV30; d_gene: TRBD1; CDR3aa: CAGTGGEETQYF; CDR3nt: TGTGCCGGCACAGGGGGCGAAGAGACCCAGTACTTC
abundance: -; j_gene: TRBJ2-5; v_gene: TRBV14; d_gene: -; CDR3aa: CASSQTLRRGETQYF; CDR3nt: TGTGCCAGCAGCCAAACGCTTAGAAGGGGAGAGACCCAGTACTTC
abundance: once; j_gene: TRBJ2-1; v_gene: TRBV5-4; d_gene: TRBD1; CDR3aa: CASSFDRASYNEQFF; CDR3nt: TGTGCCAGCAGCTTCGACAGGGCATCCTACAATGAGCAGTTCTTC
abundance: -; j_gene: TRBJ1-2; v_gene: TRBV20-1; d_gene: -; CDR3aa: CSARERNYGYTF; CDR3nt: TGCAGTGCTAGAGAGCGGAACTATGGCTACACCTTC
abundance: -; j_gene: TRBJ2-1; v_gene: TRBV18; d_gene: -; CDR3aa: CASSPQSGVGNEQFF; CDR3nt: TGTGCCAGCTCACCACAATCGGGAGTGGGCAATGAGCAGTTCTTC
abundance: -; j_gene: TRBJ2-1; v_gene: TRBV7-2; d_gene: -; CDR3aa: CASSLVGLAGNEQFF; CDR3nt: TGTGCCAGCAGCTTAGTTGGTCTGGCGGGGAATGAGCAGTTCTTC
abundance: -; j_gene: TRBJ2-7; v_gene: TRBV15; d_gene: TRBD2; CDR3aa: CATSRDHLAGETYEQYF; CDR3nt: TGTGCCACCAGCAGAGATCACCTAGCGGGAGAAACCTACGAGCAGTACTTC
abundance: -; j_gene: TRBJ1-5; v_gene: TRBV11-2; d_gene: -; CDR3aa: CASSPQGSNQPQHF; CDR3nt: TGTGCCAGCAGCCCCCAGGGATCCAATCAGCCCCAGCATTTT
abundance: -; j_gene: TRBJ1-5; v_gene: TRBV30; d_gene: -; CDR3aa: CAWSKRGGNQPQHF; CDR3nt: TGTGCCTGGAGTAAAAGGGGTGGCAATCAGCCCCAGCATTTT
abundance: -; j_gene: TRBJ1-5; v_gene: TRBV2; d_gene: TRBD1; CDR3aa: CASNRGSGQPQHF; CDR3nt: TGTGCCAGCAACAGGGGTTCAGGCCAGCCCCAGCATTTT
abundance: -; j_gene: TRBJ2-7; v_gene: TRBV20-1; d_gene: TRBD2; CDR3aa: CSAREGGRGYYEQYF; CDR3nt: TGCAGTGCTAGAGAGGGCGGGAGGGGATACTACGAGCAGTACTTC
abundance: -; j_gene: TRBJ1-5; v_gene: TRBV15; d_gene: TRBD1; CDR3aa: CATSRGGRDRGQHF; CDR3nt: TGTGCCACCAGCAGAGGGGGGAGGGACAGGGGACAGCATTTT
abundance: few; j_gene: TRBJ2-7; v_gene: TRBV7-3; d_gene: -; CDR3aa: CASSLGGGTRSSYEQYF; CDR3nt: TGTGCCAGCAGCTTAGGTGGGGGGACCAGGAGCTCCTACGAGCAGTACTTC
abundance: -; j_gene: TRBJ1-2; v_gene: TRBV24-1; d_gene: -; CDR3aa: CATSDSDPSLYGYTF; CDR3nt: TGTGCCACCAGTGATTCCGATCCGTCCCTCTATGGCTACACCTTC
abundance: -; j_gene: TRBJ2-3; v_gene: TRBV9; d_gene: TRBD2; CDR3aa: CASSLAGARTDTQYF; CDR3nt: TGTGCCAGCAGCCTAGCGGGGGCCCGCACAGATACGCAGTATTTT
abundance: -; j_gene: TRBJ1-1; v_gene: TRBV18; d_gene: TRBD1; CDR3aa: CASSQGAAMNTEAFF; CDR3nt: TGTGCCAGCTCACAGGGGGCCGCCATGAACACTGAAGCTTTCTTT
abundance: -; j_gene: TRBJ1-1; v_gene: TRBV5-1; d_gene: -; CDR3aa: CASSFNLQNTEAFF; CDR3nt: TGCGCCAGCAGCTTTAATTTACAGAACACTGAAGCTTTCTTT
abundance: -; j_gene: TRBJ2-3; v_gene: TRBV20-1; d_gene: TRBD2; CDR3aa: CSAIPSGRGFTDTQYF; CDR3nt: TGCAGTGCTATCCCTAGCGGGAGGGGCTTCACAGATACGCAGTATTTT
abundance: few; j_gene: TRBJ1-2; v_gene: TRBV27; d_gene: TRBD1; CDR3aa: CASSSYRDRSGYTF; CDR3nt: TGTGCCAGCAGTTCGTACCGGGACAGGAGTGGCTACACCTTC